Listed below are T cell receptor beta chains from one sample, sequenced in a study of T cells in localized non-small cell lung cancer. Profiled with immunoSEQ multiplex PCR; TCRdb holds only in-frame clones, not every one. The sample records 20,000 to 25,000 clones, about 89% being singletons. The sequencing used peripheral blood, collected before any cancer treatment. Receptor source: a male donor older than 55 with stage I lung adenocarcinoma. The CDR3 runs from the conserved cysteine through the conserved F or W.

V	CDR3
TRBV5-1	CASSLRETQYF
TRBV5-1	CASSNDRGLGNSPLHF
TRBV25-1	CASSDGQGNNQPQHF
TRBV30	CAWSVTSGGGELFF
TRBV11-2	CASSLGRSGYTF
TRBV19	CASSIASRGLNSPLHF
TRBV19	CASAGTGGFNEQFF
TRBV4-1	CASSRQLNYGYTF
TRBV6-5	CADQASFDRQYGYTF
TRBV7-9	CASSHAAANTEAFF
TRBV7-6	CASSRRGDRTYEQYF
TRBV29-1	CSIGQGEETQYF
TRBV5-1	CASSLFGTVNTEAFF
TRBV30	CAWSPWTAEQFF
TRBV6-1	CASSKQDRGSTEAFF
TRBV18	CASSPRFQDARELFF
TRBV2	CASNLDRDQPQHF
TRBV6-4	CASSWTSGDNEQFF
TRBV4-2	CASSQEVTGLPGNTIYF
TRBV6-5	CASSSRGSDSYEQYF
TRBV28	CASITSTGTPGYEQYF
TRBV9	CASSVEGYIETQYF
TRBV28	CASSLSSDFNYGYTF
TRBV2	CASSEQGLEGYTF
TRBV19	CASGPLTGLNTEAFF
TRBV5-1	CASSPSGTNYGYTF
TRBV6-5	CASSGRYEQYF
TRBV28	CASSKQGGQTDTQYF
TRBV7-2	CASSLLNTEAFF
TRBV18	CASSPVETGDSGYTF
TRBV21-1	CASSKEEGSNQPQHF
TRBV5-1	CASSLFWGSETQYF
TRBV5-1	CASSWDRGSDEQYF
TRBV5-1	CASSPQGALNTGELFF
TRBV5-4	CASSLDSTVNEQFF
TRBV27	CASSPRIYNEQFF
TRBV19	CASSISGGGFEQFF
TRBV6-4	CASSDPINNEQFF
TRBV7-2	CASSPGQITIQYF
TRBV10-3	CAISESTQLAGDPYNEQFF
TRBV5-6	CASTTLGTQNIQYF
TRBV6-6	CASSLKFERLYEQYF
TRBV29-1	CSVTPQNTEAFF
TRBV7-6	CASSSDPTSGETGELFF
TRBV11-2	CASSLGDGNFNQPQHF
TRBV2	CASSWIDRNTGELFF
TRBV11-2	CASSLAPGLGEQYF
TRBV27	CASSNAGDNQPQHF
TRBV11-2	CASSLRRGGGAEDTQYF
TRBV5-1	CASSSGTGSYNEQFF
TRBV6-1	CASSVPSGGEQFF
TRBV14	CASSQALAGGYNEQFF
TRBV9	CASSVDGQITTNTIYF
TRBV9	CASSHPNYGYTF
TRBV5-1	CASSDGQGAPNYGYTF
TRBV19	CACGSSFNEKLFF
TRBV7-2	CASSLVGQGTATQYF
TRBV19	CASSYGGLGNQPQHF
TRBV7-2	CASSLGGGPIQETQYF
TRBV10-1	CASSPSGSEKTQYF